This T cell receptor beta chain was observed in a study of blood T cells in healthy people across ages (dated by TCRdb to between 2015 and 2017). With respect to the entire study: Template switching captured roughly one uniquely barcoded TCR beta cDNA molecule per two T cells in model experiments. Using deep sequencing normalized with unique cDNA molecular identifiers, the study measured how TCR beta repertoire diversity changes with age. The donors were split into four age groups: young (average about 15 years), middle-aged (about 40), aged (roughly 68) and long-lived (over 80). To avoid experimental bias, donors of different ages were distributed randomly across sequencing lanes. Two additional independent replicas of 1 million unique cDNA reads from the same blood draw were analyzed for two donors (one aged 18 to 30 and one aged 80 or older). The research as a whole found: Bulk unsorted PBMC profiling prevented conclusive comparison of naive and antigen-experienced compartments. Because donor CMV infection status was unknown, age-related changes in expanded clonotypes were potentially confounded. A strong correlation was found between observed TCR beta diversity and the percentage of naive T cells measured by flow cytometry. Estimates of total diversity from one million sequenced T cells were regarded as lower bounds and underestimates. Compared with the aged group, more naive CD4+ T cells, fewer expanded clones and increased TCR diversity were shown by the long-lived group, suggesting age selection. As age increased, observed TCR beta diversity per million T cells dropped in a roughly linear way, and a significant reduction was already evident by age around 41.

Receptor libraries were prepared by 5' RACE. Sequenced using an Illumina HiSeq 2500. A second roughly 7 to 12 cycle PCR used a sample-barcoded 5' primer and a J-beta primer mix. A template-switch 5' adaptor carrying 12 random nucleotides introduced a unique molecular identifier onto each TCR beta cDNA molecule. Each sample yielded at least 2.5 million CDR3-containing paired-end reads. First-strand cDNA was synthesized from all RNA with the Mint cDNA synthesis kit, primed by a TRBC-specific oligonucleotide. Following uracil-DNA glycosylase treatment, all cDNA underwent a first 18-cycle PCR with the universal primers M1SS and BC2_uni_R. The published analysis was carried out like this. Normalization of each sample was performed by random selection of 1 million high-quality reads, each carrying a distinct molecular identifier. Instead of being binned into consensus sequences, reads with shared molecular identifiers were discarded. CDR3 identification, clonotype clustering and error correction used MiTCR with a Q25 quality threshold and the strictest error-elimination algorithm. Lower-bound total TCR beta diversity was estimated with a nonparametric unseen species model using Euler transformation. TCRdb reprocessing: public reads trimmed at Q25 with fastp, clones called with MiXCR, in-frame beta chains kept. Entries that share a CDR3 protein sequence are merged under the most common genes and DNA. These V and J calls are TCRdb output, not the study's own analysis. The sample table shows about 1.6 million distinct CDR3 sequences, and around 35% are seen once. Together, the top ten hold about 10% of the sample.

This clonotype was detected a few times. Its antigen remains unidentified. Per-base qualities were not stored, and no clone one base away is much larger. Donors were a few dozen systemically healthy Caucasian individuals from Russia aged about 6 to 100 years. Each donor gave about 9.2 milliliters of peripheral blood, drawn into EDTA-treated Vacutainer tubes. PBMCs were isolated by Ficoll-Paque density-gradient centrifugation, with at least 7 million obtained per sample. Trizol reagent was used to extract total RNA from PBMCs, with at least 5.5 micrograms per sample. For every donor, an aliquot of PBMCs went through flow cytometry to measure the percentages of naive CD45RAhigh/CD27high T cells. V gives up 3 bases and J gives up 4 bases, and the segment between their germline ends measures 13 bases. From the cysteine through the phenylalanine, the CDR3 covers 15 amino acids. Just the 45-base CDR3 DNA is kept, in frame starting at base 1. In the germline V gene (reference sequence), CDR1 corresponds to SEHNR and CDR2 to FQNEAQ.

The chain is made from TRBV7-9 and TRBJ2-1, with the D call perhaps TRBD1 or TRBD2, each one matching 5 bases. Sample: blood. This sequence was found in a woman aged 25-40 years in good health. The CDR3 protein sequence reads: CASSFPGTEYNEQFF. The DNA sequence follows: TGTGCCAGCAGCTTTCCCGGGACGGAATACAATGAGCAGTTCTTC.